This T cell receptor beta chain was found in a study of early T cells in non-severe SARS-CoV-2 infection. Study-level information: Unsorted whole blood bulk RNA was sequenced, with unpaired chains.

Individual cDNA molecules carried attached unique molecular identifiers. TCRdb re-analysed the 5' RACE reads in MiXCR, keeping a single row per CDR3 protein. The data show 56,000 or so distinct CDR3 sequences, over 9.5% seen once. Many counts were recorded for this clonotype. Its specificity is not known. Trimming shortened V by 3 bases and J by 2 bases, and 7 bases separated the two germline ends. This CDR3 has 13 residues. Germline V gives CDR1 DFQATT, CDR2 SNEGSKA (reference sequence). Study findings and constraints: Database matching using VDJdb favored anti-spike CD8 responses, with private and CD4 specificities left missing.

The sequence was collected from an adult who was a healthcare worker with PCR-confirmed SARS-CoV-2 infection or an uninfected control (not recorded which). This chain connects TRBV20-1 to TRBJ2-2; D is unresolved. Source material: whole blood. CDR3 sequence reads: CSASRGNTGELFF. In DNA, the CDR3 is TGCAGTGCTAGTCGCGGCAACACCGGGGAGCTGTTTTTT.